This passage covers 27 T cell receptor beta chains from one sample sequenced in a study of T cells in Graves' hyperthyroidism and ophthalmopathy. Amplified TCR beta CDR3 regions derived from RNA transcripts. The TCR CDR3 was amplified in a first-round RT-PCR using the HTBI primer set. TCRdb reprocessed the multiplex PCR reads with MiXCR, giving one entry per CDR3 protein. The sample carries 550,000 to 700,000 distinct CDR3 sequences, roughly 15% recorded once. Material for sequencing was blood. The receptors derive from a woman in her thirties or forties with Graves' ophthalmopathy.

This clonotype was picked up many times. The chain carries TRBV6-5 and TRBJ1-2; D is perhaps TRBD1 (6 bases). The germline V and J ends were trimmed by 2 bases and 2 bases, with 9 bases remaining between them. There are 14 residues in the CDR3. Germline CDR1 reads MNHEY; CDR2 reads SVGAGI. The CDR3 reads CASSYGGQNYGYTF. CDR3 nucleotide sequence: TGTGCCAGCAGTTACGGGGGACAAAACTATGGCTACACCTTC.

The gene calls are TRBV11-2 and TRBJ2-7; D unclear. The V gene's germline CDR1 is SGHAT and CDR2 FQNNGV. Deletions cut 0 bases from V and 2 bases from J, with 14 bases between. The CDR3 length is 16 residues. The CDR3 here is CASSLEQILNPYEQYF. The CDR3 DNA is TGTGCCAGCAGCTTAGAACAGATCTTAAACCCCTACGAGCAGTACTTC.

This clonotype was counted ten times or more. This chain uses TRBV19 with TRBJ1-2; 8 nucleotides agree with TRBD1. V was clipped by 8 bases and J by 4 bases; unmatched bases: 9. Germline lookup yields CDR1 LNHDA and CDR2 SQIVND (reference sequence). The CDR3 has 14 residues. The DNA for the CDR3 is TGTGCCAGTCGCGGGACAGGCGAACGCTATGGCTACACCTTC. Protein sequence: CASRGTGERYGYTF.

This clonotype was detected ten times or more. V and J are TRBV5-1 and TRBJ2-2; 7 nucleotides match TRBD1. J gave up 6 bases and V 5 bases, and 7 bases lay outside the gene matches. The CDR3 is 14 residues long. The V gene's germline CDR1 is SGHRS and CDR2 YFSETQ. The CDR3 reads CASRADRAAGELFF. CDR3 DNA: TGCGCCAGCAGAGCTGACAGGGCAGCCGGGGAGCTGTTTTTT.

Ten or more counts support this clonotype. The chain recombines TRBV12-3 or TRBV12-4 with TRBJ1-1; perhaps TRBD1 as D (5 bases). V was cut by 5 bases and J by 0 bases, with 13 bases left in between. The CDR3 has 15 residues. CDR3 coding DNA: TGTGCCAGCAGTCTTCGTCGGGGCCTGAACACTGAAGCTTTCTTT. Residues: CASSLRRGLNTEAFF.

This clonotype appeared many times. The chain joins TRBV12-3 or TRBV12-4 to TRBJ1-1; D remains unclear. The CDR3 contains 15 residues. V gave up 3 bases and J gave up 0 bases, with 11 bases separating them. The CDR3 DNA follows: TGTGCCAGCAGTTTGGTACCACTTTTGAACACTGAAGCTTTCTTT. Translated: CASSLVPLLNTEAFF.

Many counts were recorded for this clonotype. This chain joins TRBV6-1 and TRBJ2-7; no firm D call. V was pared by 6 bases and J by 6 bases, with 9 bases between. CDR3 length equals 11 residues. The germline gives CDR1 MNHNS, CDR2 SASEGT. The CDR3 protein is CASSAGPEQYF. In DNA, the CDR3 is TGTGCCAGCAGCGCCGGTCCCGAGCAGTACTTC.

This clonotype was detected ten times or more. The chain has TRBV24-1 and TRBJ2-7; weak D call: TRBD2 (6 bases). Per germline, CDR1 KGHDR and CDR2 SFDVKD. The CDR3 totals 13 residues. The V and J ends lost 6 bases and 3 bases respectively, with 11 bases between them. The CDR3 reads CATSSGLSYEQYF. DNA of the CDR3: TGTGCCACCAGTTCGGGACTCAGCTACGAGCAGTACTTC.

In its sample, this clonotype was seen many times. Written as DNA, the CDR3 is TGTGCCAGCAGAACAGACACCCAGGAAATATGCTGCACCTTC. This translates into CASRTDTQEICCTF. This sequence joins TRBV6-1 and TRBJ1-2; no clear D gene. Germline CDR1 MNHNS, CDR2 SASEGT. The CDR3 is 14 amino acids. V was clipped by 6 bases and J by 13 bases, with 24 bases between them.

J is TRBJ2-7 and V is TRBV12-3 or TRBV12-4; 10 nucleotides match TRBD2. The CDR3 sequence is 14 residues long. J lost 5 bases, V lost 5 bases, and 6 bases had no gene match. The CDR3 nucleotides are TGTGCCAGCAGTCCGGGACTAGCGCTTCACGAGCAGTACTTC. Translating it yields CASSPGLALHEQYF.

This clonotype was counted once. The chain joins TRBV5-1 to TRBJ1-2; D gene unclear. The CDR3 spans 23 residues. Germline V gene sequence: CDR1 SGHRS, CDR2 YFSETQ. The V end lost 1 base, the J end lost 8 bases, and 42 bases lay between the germline ends. This CDR3 is CASSLPLGGVRPHQAQGSQGYTF. In DNA form, the CDR3 reads TGCGCCAGCAGCTTGCCACTGGGCGGTGTCAGGCCTCACCAAGCTCAAGGGAGCCAGGGCTACACCTTC.

Only a few counts were recorded for this clonotype. The V gene is TRBV7-2, the J gene TRBJ2-7; 9 bases are a match to TRBD2. J lost 2 bases, V lost 5 bases, and 7 bases had no gene match. This CDR3 has 15 amino acids. The V gene's germline CDR1 is SGHTA and CDR2 FQGNSA. The CDR3 here is CASSDGTSPAYEQYF. CDR3 nucleotide sequence: TGTGCCAGCAGCGACGGGACTAGCCCGGCCTACGAGCAGTACTTC.

V usage is TRBV12-3 or TRBV12-4 and J usage is TRBJ1-5, with D perhaps matching TRBD1 (5 bases). The germline V and J ends were trimmed by 5 bases and 5 bases, with 10 bases remaining between them. There are 13 residues in the CDR3. The CDR3, as DNA: TGTGCCAGCAGTCCAAACAGGTATCAGCCCCAGCATTTT. It encodes CASSPNRYQPQHF.

There are many counts of this clonotype. This rearrangement joins TRBV6-5 to TRBJ2-7; possibly TRBD1 for D (6 bases). The V gene lost 6 bases and the J gene lost 2 bases, with 17 bases spanning the gap. Germline V CDR1 and CDR2: MNHEY, SVGAGI. This CDR3 spans 15 amino acids. Here the CDR3 reads CASRTAGTFAYEQYF. DNA of the CDR3: TGTGCCAGCAGAACAGCCGGGACATTTGCCTACGAGCAGTACTTC.

The table lists this clonotype with many counts. The rearrangement joins TRBV9 to TRBJ2-7; TRBD1 aligns across 11 bases. Germline-derived CDR1 and CDR2 are SGDLS and YYNGEE. The ends lost 2 bases at V and 3 bases at J; junction bases unmatched: 4. The CDR3 covers 15 residues. CDR3 protein: CASSVGTGGFYEQYF. The CDR3 nucleotides read TGTGCCAGCAGCGTCGGGACAGGGGGGTTCTACGAGCAGTACTTC. Looking up the rest from reference TRBV9 and TRBJ2-7 gives the full variable domain: DSGVTQTPKHLITATGQRVTLRCSPRSGDLSVYWYQQSLDQGLQFLIQYYNGEERAKGNILERFSAQQFPDLHSELNLSSLELGDSALYFCASSVGTGGFYEQYFGPGTRLTVT.

This clonotype was seen repeatedly, ten times or more. The chain employs TRBV12-3 or TRBV12-4 and TRBJ1-2; D not certain. The CDR3 is 11 amino acids. The ends were cut back, 3 bases at V and 8 bases at J, with 7 bases in the middle. For the CDR3, the DNA is TGTGCCAGCAGTTTTCGCGAGGGCTACACCTTC. Its translation is CASSFREGYTF.

This clonotype was picked up many times. This chain joins TRBV6-1 and TRBJ2-7; TRBD1 agrees at 9 bases. Germline V CDR1 and CDR2: MNHNS, SASEGT. This CDR3 is built from 18 residues. Trimming removed 4 bases from V and 2 bases from J; junction bases left unmatched: 15. CDR3 amino acids: CASSAAFSGTGFTYEQYF. The CDR3 DNA is TGTGCCAGCAGTGCTGCTTTTTCCGGGACAGGGTTCACCTACGAGCAGTACTTC.

This clonotype was detected ten times or more. The chain is built from TRBV6-1 and TRBJ1-3, with D uncertain. Germline-derived CDR1 and CDR2 are MNHNS and SASEGT. V lost 6 bases and J 2 bases, leaving 11 bases between the germline ends. The CDR3 totals 14 residues. CDR3 coding DNA: TGTGCCAGCAGACCCCGACGGACTGGAAACACCATATATTTT. Encoded protein: CASRPRRTGNTIYF.

J is TRBJ2-2 and V is TRBV28; 7 nucleotides agree with TRBD2. The CDR3 has 15 residues. The germline V gene encodes CDR1 MDHEN and CDR2 SYDVKM. The V segment lost 4 bases and the J segment 4 bases; nucleotides outside the gene matches: 6. The CDR3 coding sequence is TGTGCCAGCAGTTCTGCGGGCGGGGGCACCGGGGAGCTGTTTTTT. Translation gives CASSSAGGGTGELFF.

This clonotype was found many times. The rearrangement uses TRBV28 and TRBJ1-1; tentative D call: TRBD1 (5 bases). The CDR3 has 14 amino acids. Deletions cut 6 bases from V and 3 bases from J, with 14 bases between. The germline CDR1 and CDR2 sequences are MDHEN and SYDVKM. In DNA form, the CDR3 reads TGTGCCAGCAGGCCCTCAAAGGGGTACACTGAAGCTTTCTTT. The encoded protein is CASRPSKGYTEAFF.

This clonotype was seen ten or more times. The chain couples TRBV10-2 to TRBJ1-2, with 8 bases identical to TRBD1. Germline CDR1 is WSHSY and CDR2 is SAAADI. V shed 5 bases, J shed 6 bases, and the junction held 5 bases outside the gene matches. This CDR3 is built from 13 residues. The CDR3 loop reads CASSHGRGHGYTF. The CDR3 DNA follows: TGCGCCAGCAGTCACGGCAGGGGGCATGGCTACACCTTC.

This clonotype was counted many times. The chain joins TRBV12-3 or TRBV12-4 to TRBJ2-5, with 8 positions matching TRBD2. The CDR3 covers 16 residues. Trimming took 5 bases from V and 4 from J; bases not matched to a gene: 12. CDR3 nucleotides: TGTGCCAGCAGTGCTAAGATGGCGGGGGGTCGAGAGACCCAGTACTTC. Its protein is CASSAKMAGGRETQYF.

This clonotype has ten or more counts. DNA for the CDR3: TGCGCCAGCAGCTTTGTCGGGTCTGACTATGGCTACACCTTC. This codes for CASSFVGSDYGYTF. This chain uses TRBV4-1 with TRBJ1-2; no clear D gene. This CDR3 is 14 amino acids long. Germline lookup yields CDR1 MGHRA and CDR2 YSYEKL. V was trimmed by 5 bases and J by 3 bases, leaving 13 bases between them.

The table lists this clonotype with many counts. V usage is TRBV12-3 or TRBV12-4 and J usage is TRBJ1-2, with TRBD1 as a possible D gene (6 bases). The CDR3 covers 13 residues. With 6 bases removed from V and 0 bases from J, the gap between germline ends came to 8 bases. In DNA form, the CDR3 reads TGTGCCAGCAGCGGGGGGCCTAACTATGGCTACACCTTC. It specifies CASSGGPNYGYTF.

This clonotype was recorded many times. The J gene is TRBJ2-7, the V gene TRBV6-2 or TRBV6-3; TRBD1 matches at 7 bases. V shed 6 bases, J shed 2 bases, and the junction held 7 bases outside the gene matches. Germline V gene lookup returns CDR1 MNHEY and CDR2 SVGEGT. The CDR3 runs 14 residues. Here the CDR3 DNA reads TGTGCCAGCAGACCATTGGGACAGACCTACGAGCAGTACTTC. This gives the protein CASRPLGQTYEQYF.

Many counts were recorded for this clonotype. The V gene is TRBV29-1, the J gene TRBJ2-7, with D perhaps matching TRBD1 (7 bases). Germline V lookup: CDR1 SQVTM, CDR2 ANQGSEA. Trimming removed 5 bases at V and 4 bases at J, with 12 bases between. The CDR3 contains 12 residues. CDR3 DNA: TGCAGCGTTAGCCCAGGGGGGTACGAGCAGTACTTC. It is translated as CSVSPGGYEQYF.

This clonotype showed up many times. J is TRBJ1-1 and V is TRBV24-1; 7 bases fit TRBD1. Germline V CDR1 and CDR2: KGHDR, SFDVKD. The junction had 10 bases not matched to a gene; V was cut back by 4 bases and J by 3 bases. The CDR3 extends over 16 amino acids. The CDR3, as DNA: TGTGCCACCAGTGAGAAGGGGGCGAGGGTGGACACTGAAGCTTTCTTT. It is translated as CATSEKGARVDTEAFF.